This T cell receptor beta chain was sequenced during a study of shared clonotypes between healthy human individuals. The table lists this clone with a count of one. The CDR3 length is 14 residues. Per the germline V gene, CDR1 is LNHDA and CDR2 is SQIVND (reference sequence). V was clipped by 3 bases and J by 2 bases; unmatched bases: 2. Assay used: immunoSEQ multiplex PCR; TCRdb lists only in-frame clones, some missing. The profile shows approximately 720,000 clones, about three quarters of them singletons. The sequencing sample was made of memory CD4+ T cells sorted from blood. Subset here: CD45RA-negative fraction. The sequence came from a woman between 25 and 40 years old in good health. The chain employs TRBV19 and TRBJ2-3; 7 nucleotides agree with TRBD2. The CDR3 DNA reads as TGTGCCAGTAGTATTCAGCGGGACACAGATACGCAGTATTTT. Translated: CASSIQRDTDTQYF.